This TCR beta chain emerged from a study of a mutant IDH1 vaccine in newly diagnosed glioma. Study-level information: Among treated patients, 62.5% were male and around 40% female, and mean age was about 41 years.

Germline V gene sequence: CDR1 SGHRS, CDR2 YFSETQ. The CDR3 length is 12 residues. The ends were cut back, 2 bases at V and 3 bases at J, with 5 bases in the middle. Documented time point: week 35, safety follow-up. All doses held 300 ug of mutant IDH1 20-mer peptide, with topical imiquimod. Clones were sequenced by immunoSEQ multiplex PCR, and TCRdb holds only the in-frame ones, with some missing. This table holds some 70,000 clones, 84% found once. A note on this clone: Its antigen is as yet unknown.

The gene calls are TRBV5-1 and TRBJ1-1; no clear D gene. This clonotype was sampled from a man between 18 and 29 years old with glioma. This specimen was PBMCs, taken from a glioma patient whose treatment included an IDH1 peptide vaccine. DNA of the CDR3: TGCGCCAGCAGCTTATCGGACACTGAAGCTTTCTTT. It codes for CASSLSDTEAFF.